Listed here is a single T cell receptor (beta chain). The data were taken from a study of blood T cell repertoires in COVID-19. At the level of the study: Some COVID-19 samples were acute and others convalescent; all came from the United States, Italy and Spain. Nucleic acid was either cDNA or gDNA, and it came from T cells, B-cell-depleted T cells, or PBMCs.

Germline CDR1 reads LGHNA; CDR2 reads YNFKEQ. V gave up 3 bases and J gave up 9 bases; unmatched junction bases: 10. The CDR3 covers 16 residues. The table came from immunoSEQ multiplex PCR; TCRdb's copy has only in-frame clones and leaves some out. Of fewer than 350,000 clones listed, approximately 89% were seen once; the top ten hold 3.9%. The genes are TRBV4-2 and TRBJ2-1; 11 bases align to TRBD2. Input material: peripheral blood. The source of this sequence is a woman in her sixties with COVID-19, enrolled during active disease. CDR3 sequence reads: CASSHPTSGAGGEQFF. The CDR3 DNA sequence: TGTGCCAGCAGCCATCCGACTAGCGGGGCAGGGGGTGAGCAGTTCTTC.